These T cell receptor beta chains were read from a single sample in a study of blood T cells in healthy people across ages. TCRdb reanalysed the 5' RACE reads using MiXCR and keeps one entry per CDR3 protein. The repertoire holds about 930,000 distinct CDR3 sequences, with under 35% as singletons. These data are also associated with another study on T cells of mothers and their children.

Sequences were obtained from blood. These receptors all come from a woman aged 40 to 50 in good health. The CDR3 runs from the conserved cysteine through the conserved F or W. Each record gives: clone size, V gene, J gene, D gene, CDR3 DNA, CDR3 protein. The D gene is left open where the match is weak. Some rows have no size entry. The others give once, few or many, or a class for an expanded clone.

many,TRBV6-2/TRBV6-3,TRBJ1-4,NA,TGTGCCAGCACCCAGCTGAATGAAAAACTGTTTTTT,CASTQLNEKLFF
NA,TRBV12-3/TRBV12-4,TRBJ1-5,NA,TGTGCCAGCAGTTTAGAGGCCGGGGGGCAGCCCCAGCATTTT,CASSLEAGGQPQHF
NA,TRBV6-6,TRBJ2-2,NA,TGTGCCAGCAGTGGTCGTACCGGGGAGCGGTTTTTT,CASSGRTGERFF
many,TRBV27,TRBJ1-2,NA,TGTGCCAGCAGTTCGGTGGATGGAAACTATGGCTACACCTTC,CASSSVDGNYGYTF
NA,TRBV6-5,TRBJ2-3,TRBD2,TGTGCCAGCAGTTCTCCTAGCGGGGGGGGCCCTGGCACAGATACGCAGTATTTT,CASSSPSGGGPGTDTQYF
many,TRBV7-7,TRBJ2-1,TRBD2,TGTGCTAGCAGCTTAGGGTCGAGCGGGGGGGAGTTCTTC,CASSLGSSGGEFF
NA,TRBV6-6,TRBJ2-3,TRBD1,TGTGCCACCCAGGACAGGGTTACAGATACGCAGTATTTT,CATQDRVTDTQYF
few,TRBV6-2/TRBV6-3,TRBJ1-1,TRBD1,TGTGCCAGCAGTCTGGACAGGGGGTTTGCTGAAGCTTTCTTT,CASSLDRGFAEAFF
few,TRBV20-1,TRBJ1-2,TRBD1,TGCAGTGCTAGAGATCCGCAGGGGGCGCGTGGCTACACCTTC,CSARDPQGARGYTF
NA,TRBV7-9,TRBJ2-1,TRBD2,TGTGCCAGCAGCCCACTAGAACTAGCGGGGAGACACAATGAGCAGTTCTTC,CASSPLELAGRHNEQFF
many,TRBV12-3/TRBV12-4,TRBJ2-3,NA,TGTGCCAGCCGTTCGCTCGTAATCCCGTATTTT,CASRSLVIPYF
many,TRBV20-1,TRBJ1-1,TRBD1,TGCAGTGCTAGAGACCCCGGGACAGGGAACACTGAAGCTTTCTTT,CSARDPGTGNTEAFF
few,TRBV30,TRBJ2-3,TRBD1,TGTGCCTGGGGAACGGACAGGGTTGGAGATACGCAGTATTTT,CAWGTDRVGDTQYF
NA,TRBV6-2/TRBV6-3,TRBJ1-2,TRBD1,TGTGCCAGCGGAACAGGGGGAAACAACTATGGCTACACCTTC,CASGTGGNNYGYTF
few,TRBV10-3,TRBJ2-4,NA,TGTGCCATCAGCGAGTCGCCCGATTCCAGCATTCAGTACTTC,CAISESPDSSIQYF
few,TRBV7-2,TRBJ2-7,TRBD1,TGTGCCAGCAGCTCTAGGGGGACAGGGCTTAACAATGAGCAGTACTTC,CASSSRGTGLNNEQYF
many,TRBV4-3,TRBJ2-7,NA,TGCGCCAGCAGCCAAGATAGACAGGCCTCCTACGAGCAGTACTTC,CASSQDRQASYEQYF
many,TRBV29-1,TRBJ2-7,TRBD1,TGCAGCGTTGAAGATTCTGGGATCGGACAGGGTCAAGGCGAGCAGTACTTC,CSVEDSGIGQGQGEQYF
many,TRBV12-3/TRBV12-4,TRBJ1-5,TRBD1,TGTGCCAGCAGCCCCGGACGGGGACAGAGGCATTTT,CASSPGRGQRHF
few,TRBV7-3,TRBJ1-1,NA,TGTGCCAGCAGCTTAACGGCGGACACTGAAGCTTTCTTT,CASSLTADTEAFF
NA,TRBV13,TRBJ2-1,NA,TGTGCCAGCGGCTTATCCGGGGGGCAGGGCAATGAGCAGTTCTTC,CASGLSGGQGNEQFF
NA,TRBV5-1,TRBJ1-1,NA,TGCGCCAGCAGCCCGAATCGCCCTTCGACAGTTATTACTGAAGCTTTCTTT,CASSPNRPSTVITEAFF
NA,TRBV21-1,TRBJ2-1,NA,TGTGCCAGCACCCGGGGGCGAAACTCCAAAAACATTCAGTTCTTC,CASTRGRNSKNIQFF
NA,TRBV12-5,TRBJ1-1,NA,TGTGCTAGTGGTTTAGGAGAGAACACTGAAGCTTTCTTT,CASGLGENTEAFF
many,TRBV10-3,TRBJ1-5,NA,TGTGCCATCAGTGTGGGGGACACATATAGCAATCAGCCCCAGCATTTT,CAISVGDTYSNQPQHF
NA,TRBV3-1,TRBJ1-1,NA,TGTGCCAGCAGCCAAGGAATGGGAGAAGAAGCTTTCTTT,CASSQGMGEEAFF
NA,TRBV10-3,TRBJ1-3,NA,TGTGCCATCACTAACAGGCTTGGAAACACCATATATTTT,CAITNRLGNTIYF
few,TRBV19,TRBJ1-2,NA,TGTGCCAGTAGTATAGCCTTCGCCACCTGGGATGGCTACACCTTC,CASSIAFATWDGYTF
many,TRBV7-6,TRBJ2-1,TRBD1,TGTGCCAGCAGCTTAGTTACAGGGGGAGGCGAGCAGTTCTTC,CASSLVTGGGEQFF
NA,TRBV2,TRBJ2-1,NA,TGTGCCAGCAGTGAAGGCGGGGGCTACTACAATGAGCAGTTCTTC,CASSEGGGYYNEQFF
few,TRBV12-3/TRBV12-4,TRBJ1-6,NA,TGTGCCAGCAGTTTAGCGGCGGGAGGGTCACCCCTCCACTTT,CASSLAAGGSPLHF
once,TRBV28,TRBJ1-1,NA,TGTGCCAGCAGGAAACGCAACACTGAAGCTTTCTTT,CASRKRNTEAFF
few,TRBV20-1,TRBJ1-2,TRBD1,TGCAGTGCTCTCGGACAGGGTCGTATTTATGGCTACACCTTC,CSALGQGRIYGYTF
NA,TRBV11-2,TRBJ2-1,TRBD1,TGTGCCAGCAGCGCGAACAGGGGCTCCTACAATGAGCAGTTCTTC,CASSANRGSYNEQFF
NA,TRBV20-1,TRBJ2-2,TRBD2,TGCAGTGCTAGAGGACGTCTAGCGGTAACCGGGGAGCTGTTTTTT,CSARGRLAVTGELFF
few,TRBV6-2/TRBV6-3,TRBJ2-7,NA,TGTGCCAGCAGCACCGACTATTCTTACGAGCAGTACTTC,CASSTDYSYEQYF
NA,TRBV5-1,TRBJ2-5,TRBD2,TGCGCCAGCAGCCCGGAGGGCGGACTAGTGGGTGAGACCCAGTACTTC,CASSPEGGLVGETQYF
NA,TRBV18,TRBJ2-1,NA,TGTGCCACCAGTGCCTCCCAAGCGGGTGGGGGCAATGAGCAGTTCTTC,CATSASQAGGGNEQFF
few,TRBV20-1,TRBJ2-7,TRBD1,TGCAGTGCTAGAGATCGTAGGACAGGAGCCTACGAGCAGTACTTC,CSARDRRTGAYEQYF
many,TRBV6-1,TRBJ1-2,TRBD1,TGTGCCAGCAGTGAAAATCAAGGGACAGTTCTGGTGCACTATGGCTACACCTTC,CASSENQGTVLVHYGYTF
NA,TRBV12-3/TRBV12-4,TRBJ2-3,NA,TGTGCCAGCAGGTTACTGGGGGCGGCAGATACGCAGTATTTT,CASRLLGAADTQYF
many,TRBV20-1,TRBJ2-7,NA,TGCAGTGCAAATCAACGGGAAGGCTACGAGCAGTACTTC,CSANQREGYEQYF
many,TRBV29-1,TRBJ2-7,TRBD1,TGCAGCGTTGAAGGGACAGGGGGCATCTACGAGCAGTACTTC,CSVEGTGGIYEQYF
many,TRBV29-1,TRBJ1-2,NA,TGCAGCGTTTACGGGACGGAAGACTATGGCTACACCTTC,CSVYGTEDYGYTF
few,TRBV20-1,TRBJ2-7,NA,TGCAGTGCTATGTGGGGGCGTCATGAGCAGTACTTC,CSAMWGRHEQYF
few,TRBV28,TRBJ2-3,TRBD1,TGTGCCAGCAGTTTAAGTCAGGGGGTTGGCACAGATACGCAGTATTTT,CASSLSQGVGTDTQYF
NA,TRBV7-6,TRBJ2-3,NA,TGTGCCAGCAGCTTGGACTATCCGATTAGTGGAACGCAGTATTTT,CASSLDYPISGTQYF
NA,TRBV15,TRBJ2-7,NA,TGTGCCACCAGCCCAAGGGACGGTTCCTACGAGCAGTACTTC,CATSPRDGSYEQYF
NA,TRBV20-1,TRBJ2-7,TRBD2,TGCGGTGCTAGAAATGGGGCGGGGGGGCCCTACGAGCAGTACTTC,CGARNGAGGPYEQYF